This record covers a single TCR beta chain. The target antigen is unknown. The sample is drawn from a study of identical twins. There are 16 residues in the CDR3. Deletions cut 4 bases from V and 0 bases from J, with 14 bases between. Germline assignment: CDR1 ENHRY and CDR2 SYGVKD. The study, taken as a whole, reports: Zero-insertion findings could be partly confounded by invariant cells (MAIT and iNKT cells). Not following the same donors, the study drew its conclusions from cross-sectional statistical analysis. Whereas memory repertoires showed no such difference, abundant cord blood beta clonotypes carried fewer insertions.

All donors were healthy, and all were Caucasian. Using its own MiXCR run on the 5' RACE reads, TCRdb lists one record per CDR3 protein. Among about 920,000 distinct CDR3 sequences listed, roughly an eighth were seen once. These data also formed part of another study, on yellow fever vaccine responses in identical twins.

The origin of this receptor is a woman under 30 in good health. Material: PBMCs. The chain links TRBV10-3 to TRBJ2-3, with D perhaps given as TRBD1 or TRBD2 (6 bases each). For the CDR3, the DNA is TGTGCCATCAGTGCCGGGGGCGGGCCTAGCACAGATACGCAGTATTTT. As protein: CAISAGGGPSTDTQYF.